The 23 T cell receptor beta chains given below trace back to one sample, sequenced in a study of beta chain features in type 1 diabetes. The isolated RNA, all of it, was reverse transcribed, so expressed TCRB transcripts were what got sequenced. Measured with immunoSEQ multiplex PCR; TCRdb has only the in-frame clones, and not every one. The sample lists about 240,000 clones, about 30% occurring once. The sequenced sample was central memory CD4+ T cells from blood. The receptor set was obtained from a man aged 25-45 years in good health.

This clone has at least ten counts. V gene TRBV18 combines with J gene TRBJ2-1; the D is unclear. The V end was cut by 5 bases, the J end by 0 bases, with 8 bases between. Germline CDR1 is KGHSH and CDR2 is LQKENI. The CDR3 is made up of 14 amino acids. The CDR3 DNA is TGTGCCAGCTCAGAGGCAAGCTCCTACAATGAGCAGTTCTTC. It specifies CASSEASSYNEQFF.

This clone appeared a few times. The V and J genes are TRBV14 and TRBJ2-1; unclear D gene. This CDR3 spans 11 amino acids. The germline V gene has CDR1 SGHDN and CDR2 FVKESK. Trimming left V 4 bases short and J 5 bases short, with 3 bases between. CDR3 nucleotide sequence: TGTGCCAGCAGCCTAAACAATGAGCAGTTCTTC. It encodes CASSLNNEQFF.

The chain couples TRBV7-9 to TRBJ2-7; D remains unclear. The CDR3 consists of 11 residues. CDR1 SEHNR and CDR2 FQNEAQ come from the germline V gene (reference sequence). Trimming shortened V by 5 bases and J by 7 bases, and 9 bases separated the two germline ends. As DNA, the CDR3 is TGTGCCAGCAGCCCCATTTTGGAGCAGTACTTC. It yields the protein CASSPILEQYF. The whole variable domain, remainder taken from reference TRBV7-9 and TRBJ2-7, is DTGVSQNPRHKITKRGQNVTFRCDPISEHNRLYWYRQTLGQGPEFLTYFQNEAQLEKSRLLSDRFSAERPKGSFSTLEIQRTEQGDSAMYLCASSPILEQYFGPGTRLTVT.

This clone was counted a few times. This rearrangement joins TRBV7-2 to TRBJ2-1; D remains ambiguous. The CDR3 covers 14 residues. Germline V gene lookup returns CDR1 SGHTA and CDR2 FQGNSA. Trimming took off 5 bases at V and 4 bases at J, with 12 bases between the two ends. The DNA for the CDR3 is TGTGCCAGCAGCCCATGGACCAAGTACAATGAGCAGTTCTTC. Its protein is CASSPWTKYNEQFF.

This clone was recorded many times. The J gene is TRBJ2-5, the V gene TRBV15; D perhaps matches TRBD2 (5 bases). Deletions cut 5 bases from V and 5 bases from J, with 15 bases between. The CDR3 sequence is 14 residues long. Germline loops: CDR1 LNHNV, CDR2 YYDKDF (reference sequence). The CDR3 region is CATSVPGYGETQYF. CDR3 nucleotide sequence: TGTGCCACCAGCGTACCGGGATATGGCGAGACCCAGTACTTC.

The rearrangement uses TRBV11-2 and TRBJ1-2, with 9 bases lining up with TRBD1. CDR3 size: 15 residues. V lost 5 bases, J lost 4 bases, and 8 bases stayed unmatched. Germline loops: CDR1 SGHAT, CDR2 FQNNGV. CDR3 in amino acids: CASSVRDRARYGYTF. DNA of the CDR3: TGTGCCAGCAGCGTCCGGGACAGGGCCCGCTATGGCTACACCTTC.

This chain links TRBV25-1 with TRBJ2-1, with TRBD2 identical over 9 bases. The CDR3 extends over 15 amino acids. The germline CDR1 and CDR2 sequences are MGHDK and SYGVNS. Losses at the gene ends were 7 bases for V and 2 bases for J; bases not matched to a gene: 6. This CDR3 reads CASTFSGGAYNEQFF. The CDR3, as DNA: TGTGCCAGCACTTTTAGCGGGGGAGCCTACAATGAGCAGTTCTTC.

This clone turned up a few times. The chain joins TRBV29-1 to TRBJ2-7, with a weak D call TRBD1 (5 bases). Per the germline V gene, CDR1 is SQVTM and CDR2 is ANQGSEA. The CDR3 extends over 13 amino acids. V lost 1 base and J 6 bases, leaving 13 bases between the germline ends. The CDR3 DNA reads TGCAGCGTTGAAGGGTCCCAGGGCGTCGAGCAGTACTTC. Its protein product is CSVEGSQGVEQYF.

The V gene is TRBV5-1, the J gene TRBJ1-4, with D unclear. The germline V gene has CDR1 SGHRS and CDR2 YFSETQ. This CDR3 region has 14 residues. V shed 0 bases and J shed 3 bases, with 6 bases lying between them. Written as DNA, the CDR3 is TGCGCCAGCAGCTTGGCCGGATCTAATGAAAAACTGTTTTTT. Translation: CASSLAGSNEKLFF. Full variable domain (missing parts from reference TRBV5-1 and TRBJ1-4): KAGVTQTPRYLIKTRGQQVTLSCSPISGHRSVSWYQQTPGQGLQFLFEYFSETQRNKGNFPGRFSGRQFSNSRSEMNVSTLELGDSALYLCASSLAGSNEKLFFGSGTQLSVL.

This clone was picked up a small number of times. V gene TRBV18 combines with J gene TRBJ2-5, with 7 bases fitting TRBD2. J was trimmed by 10 bases and V by 0 bases; bases with no gene match: 2. This CDR3 has 12 amino acids. In germline, CDR1 is KGHSH, CDR2 LQKENI. CDR3 loop: CASSPPGGNQYF. The CDR3 nucleotides are TGTGCCAGCTCACCACCGGGGGGGAACCAGTACTTC.

A few counts support this clone. It differs at one base from a far larger clone, so likely a read error. The gene calls are TRBV14 and TRBJ2-1; D may be TRBD2 (6 bases). V was pared by 6 bases and J by 10 bases, with 25 bases between. The CDR3 runs to 16 residues. In germline, CDR1 is SGHDN, CDR2 FVKESK. The chain's CDR3 is CASSRAMGRAGKEQFF. The CDR3 DNA is TGTGCCAGCAGTCGAGCGATGGGCCGGGCGGGGAAGGAGCAGTTCTTC.

This clone was seen a handful of times. This chain links TRBV7-2 with TRBJ2-3; D possibly uses TRBD1 or TRBD2 (6 bases each). Germline lookup yields CDR1 SGHTA and CDR2 FQGNSA. The CDR3 loop spans 15 amino acids. V lost 5 bases and J lost 2, with 14 bases in between. The CDR3 DNA reads as TGTGCCAGCAGCCCCCGAGGGGGGACCACAGATACGCAGTATTTT. Protein sequence: CASSPRGGTTDTQYF. The variable domain in full, with the rest retrieved from reference TRBV7-2 and TRBJ2-3, is GAGVSQSPSNKVTEKGKDVELRCDPISGHTALYWYRQSLGQGLEFLIYFQGNSAPDKSGLPSDRFSAERTGGSVSTLTIQRTQQEDSAVYLCASSPRGGTTDTQYFGPGTRLTVL.

CDR3: CASSLDLGETQYF. As DNA, the CDR3 is TGCGCCAGCAGCTTGGATCTAGGAGAGACCCAGTACTTC. V usage is TRBV5-1 and J usage is TRBJ2-5; no firm D call. The CDR3 has 13 amino acids. Germline CDR1 and CDR2: SGHRS and YFSETQ. V was clipped by 0 bases and J by 4 bases, with 7 bases between them.

The chain employs TRBV6-5 and TRBJ2-7; no clear D gene. This CDR3 comprises 13 residues. The ends were cut back, 6 bases at V and 2 bases at J, with 11 bases in the middle. Per germline, CDR1 MNHEY and CDR2 SVGAGI. In nucleotides, the CDR3 is TGTGCCAGCAGAACCGGGCCCCCCTACGAGCAGTACTTC. Protein: CASRTGPPYEQYF.

Concerning this clone itself: Given a much more abundant clone one base away, this may be a read error. Other DNA sequences in the sample encode the same CDR3. The rearrangement links TRBV30 to TRBJ1-5, with D unclear. The CDR3 has 13 amino acids. The germline CDR1 and CDR2 sequences are GTSNPN and SVGIG (reference sequence). V lost 2 bases, J lost 0 bases, and 5 bases lay in between. The CDR3: CAWSQDSNQPQHF. Written as DNA, the CDR3 is TGTGCCTGGAGTCAGGATAGCAATCAGCCCCAGCATTTT.

The chain carries TRBV30 and TRBJ1-1, with D unclear. The germline V gene encodes CDR1 GTSNPN and CDR2 SVGIG (reference sequence). V lost 4 bases and J lost 1, with 10 bases in between. The CDR3 totals 13 residues. CDR3 region: CAWTLQPNTEAFF. The CDR3 DNA sequence: TGTGCCTGGACTCTACAACCGAACACTGAAGCTTTCTTT.

V usage is TRBV7-9 and J usage is TRBJ2-2; no clear D gene. CDR1 is SEHNR and CDR2 is FQNEAQ in the germline V gene (reference sequence). The CDR3 contains 13 residues. Trimming took off 1 base at V and 7 bases at J, with 7 bases between the two ends. CDR3 protein: CASSLVGDGELFF. The CDR3 DNA reads as TGTGCCAGCAGCTTAGTCGGCGACGGGGAGCTGTTTTTT.

This clone was found a few times. The chain links TRBV5-4 to TRBJ2-5; D might be TRBD2 (5 bases). Germline assignment: CDR1 SGHNT and CDR2 YYREEE (reference sequence). With 0 bases removed from V and 5 bases from J, the gap between germline ends came to 8 bases. This CDR3 has 13 residues. CDR3 in DNA: TGTGCCAGCAGCTTGGTGACGGGGGAGACCCAGTACTTC. It is translated as CASSLVTGETQYF.

The V gene is TRBV30, the J gene TRBJ1-3, with D possibly being TRBD1 (5 bases). The CDR3 is 16 residues long. Germline assignment: CDR1 GTSNPN and CDR2 SVGIG (reference sequence). V lost 3 bases to trimming and J lost 0 bases, with 15 bases between them. The CDR3 reads CAWRGNKGFSGNTIYF. CDR3 nucleotide sequence: TGTGCCTGGAGGGGAAACAAGGGGTTCTCTGGAAACACCATATATTTT. The full variable domain, its missing parts supplied by reference TRBV30 and TRBJ1-3, is SQTIHQWPATLVQPVGSPLSLECTVEGTSNPNLYWYRQAAGRGLQLLFYSVGIGQISSEVPQNLSASRPQDRQFILSSKKLLLSDSGFYLCAWRGNKGFSGNTIYFGEGSWLTVV.

This clone was recorded many times. The rearrangement links TRBV7-7 to TRBJ2-1; weak D call: TRBD1 (5 bases). The CDR3 is 15 amino acids. In germline, CDR1 is SSHAT, CDR2 FNYEAQ (reference sequence). V was pared by 5 bases and J by 0 bases, with 11 bases between. CDR3 amino acids: CASSPQETSYNEQFF. DNA of the CDR3: TGTGCCAGCAGCCCACAGGAGACCTCCTACAATGAGCAGTTCTTC. Supplemented by reference TRBV7-7 and TRBJ2-1, the full variable domain reads GAGVSQSPRYKVTKRGQDVTLRCDPISSHATLYWYQQALGQGPEFLTYFNYEAQPDKSGLPSDRFSAERPEGSISTLTIQRTEQRDSAMYRCASSPQETSYNEQFFGPGTRLTVL.

The rearrangement uses TRBV18 and TRBJ2-5; D remains ambiguous. V was trimmed by 0 bases and J by 5 bases, leaving 10 bases between them. The CDR3 has 14 amino acids. Germline values: CDR1 KGHSH, CDR2 LQKENI. DNA for the CDR3: TGTGCCAGCTCACCACCGACCCAGGACGAGACCCAGTACTTC. Amino acids: CASSPPTQDETQYF.

In this sample, this clone turned up a few times. The chain combines TRBV5-1 with TRBJ2-4; D may be TRBD1 (5 bases). Between the trimmed V and J ends, which lost 0 bases and 3 bases, there was a span of 13 bases. The CDR3 has 16 amino acids. Germline CDR1 SGHRS, CDR2 YFSETQ. The CDR3 nucleotides are TGCGCCAGCAGCTTGGAGGGGCGAGACGGCAAAAACATTCAGTACTTC. Protein: CASSLEGRDGKNIQYF.

The chain employs TRBV28 and TRBJ2-3, with TRBD2 matching 9 bases. Germline-derived CDR1 and CDR2 are MDHEN and SYDVKM. CDR3 length: 14 residues. V gave up 6 bases and J gave up 4 bases; unmatched junction bases: 5. The CDR3 sequence is CASRSGTSPDTQYF. CDR3 coding DNA: TGTGCCAGCAGGTCCGGGACTAGCCCAGATACGCAGTATTTT.